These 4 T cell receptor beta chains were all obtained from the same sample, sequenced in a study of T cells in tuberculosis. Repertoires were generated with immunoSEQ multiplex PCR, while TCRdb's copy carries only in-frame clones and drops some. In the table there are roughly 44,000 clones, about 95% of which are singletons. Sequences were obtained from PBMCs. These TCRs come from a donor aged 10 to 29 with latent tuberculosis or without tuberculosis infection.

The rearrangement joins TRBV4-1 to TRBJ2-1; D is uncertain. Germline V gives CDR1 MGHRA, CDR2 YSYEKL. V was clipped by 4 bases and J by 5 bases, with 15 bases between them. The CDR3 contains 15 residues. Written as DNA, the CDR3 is TGCGCCAGCAGCCGGATCACCCGAGGCGACAATGAGCAGTTCTTC. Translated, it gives CASSRITRGDNEQFF.

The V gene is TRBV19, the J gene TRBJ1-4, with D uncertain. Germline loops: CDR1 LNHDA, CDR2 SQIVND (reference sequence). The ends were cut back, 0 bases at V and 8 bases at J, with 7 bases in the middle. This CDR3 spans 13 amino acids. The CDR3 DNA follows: TGTGCCAGTAGTATAGATCGAGGGGAAAAACTGTTTTTT. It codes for CASSIDRGEKLFF. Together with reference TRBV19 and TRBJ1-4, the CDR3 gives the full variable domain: DGGITQSPKYLFRKEGQNVTLSCEQNLNHDAMYWYRQDPGQGLRLIYYSQIVNDFQKGDIAEGYSVSREKKESFPLTVTSAQKNPTAFYLCASSIDRGEKLFFGSGTQLSVL.

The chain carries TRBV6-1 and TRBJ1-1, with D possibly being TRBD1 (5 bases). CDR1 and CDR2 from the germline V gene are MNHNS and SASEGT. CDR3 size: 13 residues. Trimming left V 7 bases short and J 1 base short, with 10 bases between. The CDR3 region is CASTRQPNTEAFF. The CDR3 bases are TGTGCCAGCACGAGACAGCCGAACACTGAAGCTTTCTTT.

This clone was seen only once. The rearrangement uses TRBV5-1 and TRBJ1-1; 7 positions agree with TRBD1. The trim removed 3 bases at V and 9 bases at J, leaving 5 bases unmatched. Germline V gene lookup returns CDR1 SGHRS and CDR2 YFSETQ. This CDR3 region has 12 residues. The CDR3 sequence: CASSSQGIQAFF. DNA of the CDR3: TGCGCCAGCAGCTCACAGGGGATCCAAGCTTTCTTT.